The T cell receptor beta chain described here comes from a study of control samples from healthy donors and cancer patients. Clones were read by immunoSEQ multiplex PCR, and TCRdb kept only the in-frame ones, dropping some. The table records around 77,000 clones, 85% to 95% of them present only once. The V and J ends lost 5 bases and 6 bases, in that order; junction bases with no gene match: 15. The CDR3 is 18 amino acids. Germline assignment: CDR1 MDHEN and CDR2 SYDVKM. The genes are TRBV28 and TRBJ1-5, with 11 bases identical to TRBD1. The clonotype was recovered from a woman aged 55-75 years in good health. Material for sequencing was blood. The chain's CDR3 is CASSPPSSGTGGGQPQHF. In DNA, the CDR3 is TGTGCCAGCAGTCCCCCCTCTTCCGGGACAGGGGGAGGTCAGCCCCAGCATTTT.